The rows below give T cell receptor beta chains drawn from one sample of a study of TIL therapy for anti-PD-1-resistant metastatic lung cancer. This table comes from immunoSEQ multiplex PCR, and its TCRdb copy is limited to in-frame clones, with some not included. The data hold some 16,000 clones, with less than 80% observed a single time. Specimen: blood, collected at baseline. These receptors came from a person between 25 and 79 years old with non-small cell lung cancer. Each CDR3 is given with its conserved first and last residue. The order of the fields is clone size, V gene, D gene, J gene, CDR3 DNA, CDR3 protein. The D gene is left open where the match is weak. The listing skips clone size in some rows; elsewhere it reads once, few, many or a size class.

clone_size: .
v_call: TRBV27
d_call: .
j_call: TRBJ2-3
cdr3_nt: TGTGCCAGCAGTTTATACCCCGCCGATACGCAGTATTTT
cdr3_aa: CASSLYPADTQYF

clone_size: .
v_call: TRBV4-2
d_call: .
j_call: TRBJ1-1
cdr3_nt: TGTGCCAGCAGCCAAGACGAAACCGGGGGCACAAACACTGAAGCTTTCTTT
cdr3_aa: CASSQDETGGTNTEAFF

clone_size: .
v_call: TRBV5-4
d_call: TRBD1
j_call: TRBJ2-3
cdr3_nt: TGTGCCAGCAGCTTGGGAAGGGGGCGTAGCACAGATACGCAGTATTTT
cdr3_aa: CASSLGRGRSTDTQYF

clone_size: .
v_call: TRBV5-6
d_call: .
j_call: TRBJ2-3
cdr3_nt: TGTGCCAGCAGCCCTGGAACAGATACGCAGTATTTT
cdr3_aa: CASSPGTDTQYF

clone_size: few
v_call: TRBV29-1
d_call: TRBD1
j_call: TRBJ1-2
cdr3_nt: TGCAGCGCCCAAAGTGGGACAGTAGGGCCTTGGGGCTACACCTTC
cdr3_aa: CSAQSGTVGPWGYTF

clone_size: .
v_call: TRBV14
d_call: TRBD2
j_call: TRBJ2-1
cdr3_nt: TGTGCCAGCAGCCAAGATCTGGGCGGGGGGGCCTTCGGTGACTACAATGAGCAGTTCTTC
cdr3_aa: CASSQDLGGGAFGDYNEQFF

clone_size: .
v_call: TRBV27
d_call: TRBD1
j_call: TRBJ2-2
cdr3_nt: TGTGCCAGCAGACCGGGACAGGGGGCAGGTTCTTACACCGGGGAGCTGTTTTTT
cdr3_aa: CASRPGQGAGSYTGELFF

clone_size: .
v_call: TRBV6-6
d_call: .
j_call: TRBJ2-3
cdr3_nt: TGTGCCTCTACTAGGAGGGGCACAGATACGCAGTATTTT
cdr3_aa: CASTRRGTDTQYF

clone_size: .
v_call: TRBV7-2
d_call: TRBD2
j_call: TRBJ2-1
cdr3_nt: TGTGCCAGCAGCTTATTGCGCGGGGGTAGCTCCTACAATGAGCAGTTCTTC
cdr3_aa: CASSLLRGGSSYNEQFF

clone_size: few
v_call: TRBV10-1
d_call: .
j_call: TRBJ2-7
cdr3_nt: TGCGCCAGCAGTGAGGGGTACGAGGGCGAGCAGTACTTC
cdr3_aa: CASSEGYEGEQYF

clone_size: .
v_call: TRBV7-2
d_call: .
j_call: TRBJ2-4
cdr3_nt: TGTGCCAGCAGATCCGGGACCGGGGCGAGGGAAAACATTCAGTACTTC
cdr3_aa: CASRSGTGARENIQYF

clone_size: few
v_call: TRBV5-1
d_call: TRBD2
j_call: TRBJ2-7
cdr3_nt: TGCGCCAGCAGCTACGACCGACTAGCGGGGCCGAGCTCCTACGAGCAGTACTTC
cdr3_aa: CASSYDRLAGPSSYEQYF

clone_size: .
v_call: TRBV4-1
d_call: TRBD1
j_call: TRBJ1-5
cdr3_nt: TGCGCCAGCAGCCAAGCCCGGACAGGATTCAATCAGCCCCAGCATTTT
cdr3_aa: CASSQARTGFNQPQHF

clone_size: .
v_call: TRBV7-2
d_call: .
j_call: TRBJ2-7
cdr3_nt: TGTGCCAGCAGCTTCCCCAGGGGGGACGAGCAGTACTTC
cdr3_aa: CASSFPRGDEQYF

clone_size: few
v_call: TRBV7-7
d_call: TRBD1
j_call: TRBJ2-7
cdr3_nt: TGTGCCAGCAGCTCGGGACAGGGAAAAAAGCAGTACTTC
cdr3_aa: CASSSGQGKKQYF

clone_size: .
v_call: TRBV10-1
d_call: .
j_call: TRBJ2-1
cdr3_nt: TGCGCCAGCAGTGATTGGGGCGGGAATGAGCAGTTCTTC
cdr3_aa: CASSDWGGNEQFF

clone_size: .
v_call: TRBV9
d_call: .
j_call: TRBJ2-7
cdr3_nt: TGTGCCAGCAGCGTAGAACCGGGACTCCCCGAGCAGTACTTC
cdr3_aa: CASSVEPGLPEQYF

clone_size: few
v_call: TRBV29-1
d_call: TRBD1
j_call: TRBJ1-2
cdr3_nt: TGCAGCGTTGGACAAGGGACAGACTATGGCTACACCTTC
cdr3_aa: CSVGQGTDYGYTF

clone_size: .
v_call: TRBV7-3
d_call: TRBD1
j_call: TRBJ2-7
cdr3_nt: TGTGCCAGCAGCCCGGGACAGGGGTTCGAGCAGTACTTC
cdr3_aa: CASSPGQGFEQYF

clone_size: few
v_call: TRBV21-1
d_call: .
j_call: TRBJ1-1
cdr3_nt: TGTGCCAGCAGGGGGGGACGTGGGCAGGTTGACACTGAAGCTTTCTTT
cdr3_aa: CASRGGRGQVDTEAFF

clone_size: .
v_call: TRBV10-3
d_call: TRBD2
j_call: TRBJ2-1
cdr3_nt: TGTGCCATCAGTGAGGGGGGGGTCTATGAGCAGTTCTTC
cdr3_aa: CAISEGGVYEQFF

clone_size: .
v_call: TRBV5-6
d_call: .
j_call: TRBJ2-3
cdr3_nt: TGTGCCAGCAGCTTGCAGGACAACACAGATACGCAGTATTTT
cdr3_aa: CASSLQDNTDTQYF

clone_size: .
v_call: TRBV28
d_call: .
j_call: TRBJ2-7
cdr3_nt: TGTGCCAGCAGTCGCCTTCAATCTGGGGACTCCTCACAGTACGAGCAGTACTTC
cdr3_aa: CASSRLQSGDSSQYEQYF

clone_size: .
v_call: TRBV7-6
d_call: .
j_call: TRBJ2-3
cdr3_nt: TGTGCCAGCAGTCAACTCCCCCCAGATACGCAGTATTTT
cdr3_aa: CASSQLPPDTQYF